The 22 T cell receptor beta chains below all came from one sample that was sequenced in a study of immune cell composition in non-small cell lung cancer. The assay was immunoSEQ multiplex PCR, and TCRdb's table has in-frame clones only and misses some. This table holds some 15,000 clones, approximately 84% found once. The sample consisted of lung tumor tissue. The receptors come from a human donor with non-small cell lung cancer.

CDR3 region: CASSHVRDSKYQETQYF. The CDR3 DNA reads as TGTGCCAGCAGCCACGTACGGGACTCCAAGTACCAAGAGACCCAGTACTTC. The chain couples TRBV11-3 to TRBJ2-5; perhaps TRBD2 as D (6 bases). Between the trimmed V and J ends, which lost 5 bases and 0 bases, there was a span of 19 bases. The germline gives CDR1 SGHNT, CDR2 YENEEA. This CDR3 region has 17 residues.

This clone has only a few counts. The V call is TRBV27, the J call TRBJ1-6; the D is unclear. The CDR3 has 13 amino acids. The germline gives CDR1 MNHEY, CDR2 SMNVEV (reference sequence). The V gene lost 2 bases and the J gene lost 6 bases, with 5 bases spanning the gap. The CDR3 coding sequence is TGTGCCAGCAGTTTACAGAGTAATTCACCCCTCCACTTT. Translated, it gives CASSLQSNSPLHF.

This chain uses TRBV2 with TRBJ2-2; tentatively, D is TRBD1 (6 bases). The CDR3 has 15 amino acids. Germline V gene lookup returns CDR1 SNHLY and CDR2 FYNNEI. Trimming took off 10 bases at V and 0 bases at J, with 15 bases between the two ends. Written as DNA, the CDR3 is TGTGCCATCCTTCGTGGGGGCTCGAACACCGGGGAGCTGTTTTTT. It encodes CAILRGGSNTGELFF.

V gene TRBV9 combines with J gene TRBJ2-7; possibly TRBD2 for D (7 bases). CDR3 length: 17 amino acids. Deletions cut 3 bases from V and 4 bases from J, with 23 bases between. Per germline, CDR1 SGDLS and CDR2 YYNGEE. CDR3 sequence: CASSEKVGGGPSYEQYF. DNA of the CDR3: TGTGCCAGCAGCGAAAAAGTAGGGGGAGGGCCCTCATACGAGCAGTACTTC. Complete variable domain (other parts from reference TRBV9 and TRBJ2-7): DSGVTQTPKHLITATGQRVTLRCSPRSGDLSVYWYQQSLDQGLQFLIQYYNGEERAKGNILERFSAQQFPDLHSELNLSSLELGDSALYFCASSEKVGGGPSYEQYFGPGTRLTVT.

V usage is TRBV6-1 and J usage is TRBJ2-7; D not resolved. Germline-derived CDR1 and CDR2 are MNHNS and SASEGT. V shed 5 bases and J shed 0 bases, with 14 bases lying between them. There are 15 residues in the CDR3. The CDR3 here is CASSPTTWSSYEQYF. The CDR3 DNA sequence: TGTGCCAGCAGTCCTACGACTTGGAGCTCCTACGAGCAGTACTTC.

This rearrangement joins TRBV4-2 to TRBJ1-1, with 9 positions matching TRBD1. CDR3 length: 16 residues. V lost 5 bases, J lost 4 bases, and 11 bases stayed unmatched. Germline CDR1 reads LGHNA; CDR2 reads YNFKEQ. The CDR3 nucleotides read TGTGCCAGCAGCTTGGTGGTCGTGACAGGGGGCACTGAAGCTTTCTTT. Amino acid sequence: CASSLVVVTGGTEAFF.

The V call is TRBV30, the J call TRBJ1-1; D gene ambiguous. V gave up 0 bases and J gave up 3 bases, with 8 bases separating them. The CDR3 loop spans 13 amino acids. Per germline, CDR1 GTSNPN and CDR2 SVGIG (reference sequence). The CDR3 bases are TGTGCCTGGAGTGTGAAGATGGACACTGAAGCTTTCTTT. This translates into CAWSVKMDTEAFF.

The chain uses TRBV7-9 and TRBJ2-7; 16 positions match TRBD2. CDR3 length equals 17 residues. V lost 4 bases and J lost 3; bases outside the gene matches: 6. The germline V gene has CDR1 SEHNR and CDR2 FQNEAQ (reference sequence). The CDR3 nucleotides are TGTGCCAGCAGCTCGGGACTAGCGGGAGGGCTAATCTACGAGCAGTACTTC. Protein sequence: CASSSGLAGGLIYEQYF. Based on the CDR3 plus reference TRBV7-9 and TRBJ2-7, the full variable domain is DTGVSQNPRHKITKRGQNVTFRCDPISEHNRLYWYRQTLGQGPEFLTYFQNEAQLEKSRLLSDRFSAERPKGSFSTLEIQRTEQGDSAMYLCASSSGLAGGLIYEQYFGPGTRLTVT.

CDR3 coding DNA: TGCGCCAGCAGCTTAAGCGGAGCGAACACCGGGGAGCTGTTTTTT. Its protein product is CASSLSGANTGELFF. The chain has TRBV5-1 and TRBJ2-2; D possibly corresponds to TRBD2 (5 bases). CDR3 length: 15 amino acids. CDR1 SGHRS and CDR2 YFSETQ come from the germline V gene. Trimming took off 2 bases at V and 0 bases at J, with 8 bases between the two ends. The full variable domain, rest sourced from reference TRBV5-1 and TRBJ2-2, is KAGVTQTPRYLIKTRGQQVTLSCSPISGHRSVSWYQQTPGQGLQFLFEYFSETQRNKGNFPGRFSGRQFSNSRSEMNVSTLELGDSALYLCASSLSGANTGELFFGEGSRLTVL.

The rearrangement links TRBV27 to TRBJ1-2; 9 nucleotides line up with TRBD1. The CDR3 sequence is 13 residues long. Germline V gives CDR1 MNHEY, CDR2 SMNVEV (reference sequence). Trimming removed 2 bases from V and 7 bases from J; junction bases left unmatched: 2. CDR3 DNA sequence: TGTGCCAGCAGTTTAACAGGGGGCGGTGGCTACACCTTC. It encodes CASSLTGGGGYTF.

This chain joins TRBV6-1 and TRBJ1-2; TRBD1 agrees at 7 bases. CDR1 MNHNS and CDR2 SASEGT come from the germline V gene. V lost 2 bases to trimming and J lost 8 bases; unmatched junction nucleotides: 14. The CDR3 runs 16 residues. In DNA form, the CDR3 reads TGTGCCAGCAGTGAATCCTTCGTTCAGGACAGGCCGGGCTACACCTTC. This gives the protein CASSESFVQDRPGYTF.

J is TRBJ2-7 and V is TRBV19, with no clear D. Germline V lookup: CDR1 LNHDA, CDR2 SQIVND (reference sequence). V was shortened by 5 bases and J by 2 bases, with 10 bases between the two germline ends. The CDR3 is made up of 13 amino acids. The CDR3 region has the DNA TGTGCCAGTAGTTCTAGGATTACCTACGAGCAGTACTTC. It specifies CASSSRITYEQYF. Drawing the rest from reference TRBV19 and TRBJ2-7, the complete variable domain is DGGITQSPKYLFRKEGQNVTLSCEQNLNHDAMYWYRQDPGQGLRLIYYSQIVNDFQKGDIAEGYSVSREKKESFPLTVTSAQKNPTAFYLCASSSRITYEQYFGPGTRLTVT.

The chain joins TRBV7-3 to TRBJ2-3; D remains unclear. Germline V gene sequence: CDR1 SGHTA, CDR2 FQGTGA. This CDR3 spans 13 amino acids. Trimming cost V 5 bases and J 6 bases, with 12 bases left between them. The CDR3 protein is CASSPRPGDTQYF. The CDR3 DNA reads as TGTGCCAGCAGCCCGCGCCCCGGGGATACGCAGTATTTT.

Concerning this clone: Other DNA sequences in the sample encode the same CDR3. CDR3 DNA: TGCAGCGCCAGACTAGCGGGCTCCTACAATGAGCAGTTCTTC. This gives the protein CSARLAGSYNEQFF. The chain joins TRBV29-1 to TRBJ2-1; 10 nucleotides agree with TRBD2. CDR1 is SQVTM, CDR2 ANQGSEA, per germline. CDR3 length equals 14 residues. J lost 0 bases, V lost 7 bases, and 3 bases had no gene match.

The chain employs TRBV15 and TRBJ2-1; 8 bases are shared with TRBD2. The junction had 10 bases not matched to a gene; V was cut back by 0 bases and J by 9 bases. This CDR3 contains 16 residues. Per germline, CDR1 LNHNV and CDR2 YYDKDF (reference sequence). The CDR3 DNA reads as TGTGCCACCAGCAGAGATTTACGGGAGGGGGGGGGTGAGCAGTTCTTC. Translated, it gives CATSRDLREGGGEQFF. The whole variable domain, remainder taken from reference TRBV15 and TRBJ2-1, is DAMVIQNPRYQVTQFGKPVTLSCSQTLNHNVMYWYQQKSSQAPKLLFHYYDKDFNNEADTPDNFQSRRPNTSFCFLDIRSPGLGDTAMYLCATSRDLREGGGEQFFGPGTRLTVL.

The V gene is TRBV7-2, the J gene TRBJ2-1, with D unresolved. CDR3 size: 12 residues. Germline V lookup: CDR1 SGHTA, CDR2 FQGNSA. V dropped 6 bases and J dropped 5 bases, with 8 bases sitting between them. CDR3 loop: CASRKSHNEQFF. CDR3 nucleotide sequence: TGTGCCAGCAGAAAAAGTCACAATGAGCAGTTCTTC.

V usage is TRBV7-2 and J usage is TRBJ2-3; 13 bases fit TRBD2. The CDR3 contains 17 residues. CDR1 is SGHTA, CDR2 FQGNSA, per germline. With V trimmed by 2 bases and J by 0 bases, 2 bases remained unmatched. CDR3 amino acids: CASSLKTSGGSTDTQYF. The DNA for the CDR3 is TGTGCCAGCAGCTTAAAGACTAGCGGGGGGAGCACAGATACGCAGTATTTT.

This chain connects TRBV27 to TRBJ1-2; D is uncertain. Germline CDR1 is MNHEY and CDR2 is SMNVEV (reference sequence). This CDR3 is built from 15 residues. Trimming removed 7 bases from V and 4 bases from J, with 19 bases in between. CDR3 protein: CASTETPGKIYGYTF. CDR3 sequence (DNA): TGTGCCAGCACCGAAACTCCGGGCAAAATCTATGGCTACACCTTC.

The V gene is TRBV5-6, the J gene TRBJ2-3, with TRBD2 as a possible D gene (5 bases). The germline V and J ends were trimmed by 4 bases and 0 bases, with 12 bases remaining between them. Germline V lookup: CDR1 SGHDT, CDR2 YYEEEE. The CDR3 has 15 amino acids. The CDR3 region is CASSPSYSSTDTQYF. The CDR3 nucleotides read TGTGCCAGCAGCCCTAGCTACTCCAGCACAGATACGCAGTATTTT. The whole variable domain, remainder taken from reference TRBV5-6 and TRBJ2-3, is DAGVTQSPTHLIKTRGQQVTLRCSPKSGHDTVSWYQQALGQGPQFIFQYYEEEERQRGNFPDRFSGHQFPNYSSELNVNALLLGDSALYLCASSPSYSSTDTQYFGPGTRLTVL.

Here the CDR3 reads CAIADYYNEQFF. Written as DNA, the CDR3 is TGTGCCATCGCTGACTACTACAATGAGCAGTTCTTC. The J gene is TRBJ2-1, the V gene TRBV7-8, with D tentatively TRBD2 (5 bases). Germline CDR1 reads SGHVS; CDR2 reads FQNEAQ. The V end lost 10 bases, the J end lost 3 bases, and 10 bases lay between the germline ends. There are 12 residues in the CDR3.

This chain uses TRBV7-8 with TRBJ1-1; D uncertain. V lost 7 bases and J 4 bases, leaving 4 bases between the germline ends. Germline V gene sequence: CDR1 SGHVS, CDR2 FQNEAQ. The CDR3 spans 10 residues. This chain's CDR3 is CASKGTEAFF. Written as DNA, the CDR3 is TGTGCCAGCAAAGGCACTGAAGCTTTCTTT.

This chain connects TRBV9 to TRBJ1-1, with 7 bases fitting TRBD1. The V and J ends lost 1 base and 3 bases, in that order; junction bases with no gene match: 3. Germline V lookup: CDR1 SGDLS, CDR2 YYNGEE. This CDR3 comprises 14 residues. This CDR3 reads CASSVQGGDTEAFF. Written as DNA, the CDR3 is TGTGCCAGCAGCGTACAGGGGGGGGACACTGAAGCTTTCTTT.